These T cell receptor beta chains were read from a single sample in a study of T cell repertoires in cytomegalovirus infection. No antigen has been assigned to these receptors. Each CDR3 protein gets one entry after TCRdb re-called the reads with MiXCR. Among under 850,000 distinct CDR3 sequences, around 35% were seen once, and the ten largest hold about 20%. The specimen comprised cultured PBMCs, sampled from culture after CMV antigen stimulation. The receptors come from a human donor in good health (CMV status not recorded). Some clones in this sample may be carry-over from other donors' samples. Both conserved end residues are part of each CDR3. The D gene is left open where the match is weak. Size tells how often a clone was seen (once, few, many) or the class of an expanded clone, and some rows leave it out.

TRBV19,once,TRBJ1-5,-,CAIQGSGNQPQHF,TGTGCCATCCAGGGTTCTGGCAATCAGCCCCAGCATTTT
TRBV6-1,-,TRBJ1-4,-,CASSESGLGDEKLFF,TGTGCCAGCAGTGAATCCGGACTAGGGGATGAAAAACTGTTTTTT
TRBV7-8,many,TRBJ2-1,TRBD2,CASSLGTGTSAKPSYNEQFF,TGTGCCAGCAGCTTAGGCACCGGGACTAGCGCGAAACCCTCCTACAATGAGCAGTTCTTC
TRBV6-8,-,TRBJ2-6,TRBD1,CASSDRAVRTSGANVLTF,TGTGCCAGCAGTGACAGGGCGGTAAGGACCTCTGGGGCCAACGTCCTGACTTTC
TRBV7-9,-,TRBJ2-2,-,CASSPSGPLANTGELFF,TGTGCCAGCAGCCCAAGCGGGCCTCTCGCGAACACCGGGGAGCTGTTTTTT
TRBV6-6,-,TRBJ2-5,TRBD1,CASSYRDRGDETQYF,TGTGCCAGCAGTTACAGGGACAGGGGCGATGAGACCCAGTACTTC
TRBV7-6,many,TRBJ1-4,-,CASSRQAATNEKLFF,TGTGCCAGCAGCCGGCAGGCAGCAACTAATGAAAAACTGTTTTTT
TRBV6-6,-,TRBJ1-4,-,CASRKKVTTNEKLFF,TGTGCCAGCAGGAAAAAGGTTACAACTAATGAAAAACTGTTTTTT
TRBV11-2,-,TRBJ2-7,-,CASSPRSGNPYEQYF,TGTGCCAGCAGCCCCAGGTCCGGGAACCCATACGAGCAGTACTTC
TRBV18,few,TRBJ2-1,TRBD2,CASSPPGTSGGAYNEQFF,TGTGCCAGCTCACCACCCGGGACTAGCGGGGGGGCCTACAATGAGCAGTTCTTC
TRBV19,-,TRBJ1-1,-,CASSMRRPPARDKNTEAFF,TGTGCCAGTAGTATGCGTCGCCCTCCGGCGCGGGACAAGAACACTGAAGCTTTCTTT
TRBV20-1,-,TRBJ1-2,-,CSASGVSGYTF,TGCAGTGCTAGCGGGGTTAGTGGCTACACCTTC
TRBV27,-,TRBJ1-2,TRBD1,CASSLGNRGSSYTF,TGTGCCAGCAGTTTGGGAAACAGGGGATCCTCCTACACCTTC
TRBV2,-,TRBJ2-6,-,CASSDPPGANVLTF,TGTGCCAGCAGTGACCCCCCCGGGGCCAACGTCCTGACTTTC
TRBV24-1,-,TRBJ1-1,-,CATSDPTRGGESTEAFF,TGTGCCACCAGTGATCCGACCAGGGGCGGGGAAAGCACTGAAGCTTTCTTT
TRBV7-2,few,TRBJ2-1,-,CASTRWGTQSSYNEQFF,TGTGCCAGCACCAGGTGGGGGACCCAGAGCTCCTACAATGAGCAGTTCTTC
TRBV18,-,TRBJ2-5,-,CASSRIPVGGGVQETQYF,TGTGCCAGCTCACGAATCCCAGTAGGAGGGGGCGTACAAGAGACCCAGTACTTC
TRBV4-2,-,TRBJ1-3,-,CASSQGRGASSGNTIYF,TGTGCCAGCAGCCAAGGTCGGGGGGCCAGCTCTGGAAACACCATATATTTT
TRBV4-1,few,TRBJ1-2,-,CASSSPLGYGYTF,TGCGCCAGCAGTTCCCCCCTGGGGTATGGCTACACCTTC
TRBV5-4,once,TRBJ2-5,TRBD2,CASSWQIGTSITETQYF,TGTGCCAGCAGCTGGCAGATCGGGACTAGCATAACAGAGACCCAGTACTTC
TRBV7-6,-,TRBJ2-4,-,CASSPWTRWDIQYF,TGTGCCAGCAGCCCCTGGACCCGCTGGGACATTCAGTACTTC
TRBV10-3,many,TRBJ2-7,TRBD2,CAISGTSGSYEQYF,TGTGCCATCAGTGGAACTAGCGGATCCTACGAGCAGTACTTC
TRBV6-5,-,TRBJ2-1,-,CASSWASPRYNEQFF,TGTGCCAGCAGTTGGGCGTCCCCCCGCTACAATGAGCAGTTCTTC
TRBV30,-,TRBJ1-1,TRBD1,CAWSSTGFFAEAFF,TGTGCCTGGAGTTCGACAGGGTTTTTCGCTGAAGCTTTCTTT
TRBV6-2/TRBV6-3,-,TRBJ1-4,-,CASRSGGATNEKLFF,TGTGCCAGCAGGTCCGGGGGCGCAACTAATGAAAAACTGTTTTTT
TRBV7-2,many,TRBJ1-4,-,CASSFLGGGIEKLFF,TGTGCCAGCAGCTTTCTGGGGGGGGGCATTGAAAAACTGTTTTTT
TRBV6-5,-,TRBJ2-5,-,CARVYWGKETQYF,TGTGCCAGGGTCTACTGGGGGAAAGAGACCCAGTACTTC
TRBV7-2,many,TRBJ2-7,-,CASSLASLGTGFYF,TGTGCCAGCAGCTTAGCGTCCTTAGGTACAGGGTTCTACTTC